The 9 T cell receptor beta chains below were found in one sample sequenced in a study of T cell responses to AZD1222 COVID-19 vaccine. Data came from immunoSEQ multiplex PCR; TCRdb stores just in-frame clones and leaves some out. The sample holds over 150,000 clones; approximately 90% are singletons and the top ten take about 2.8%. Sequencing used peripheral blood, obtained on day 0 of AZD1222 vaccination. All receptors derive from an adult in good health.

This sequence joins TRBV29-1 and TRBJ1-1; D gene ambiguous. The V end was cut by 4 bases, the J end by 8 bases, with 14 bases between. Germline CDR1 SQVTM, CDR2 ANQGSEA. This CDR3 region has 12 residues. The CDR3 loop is CSVGTESTEAFF. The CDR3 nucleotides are TGCAGCGTTGGCACCGAGTCCACCGAAGCTTTCTTT.

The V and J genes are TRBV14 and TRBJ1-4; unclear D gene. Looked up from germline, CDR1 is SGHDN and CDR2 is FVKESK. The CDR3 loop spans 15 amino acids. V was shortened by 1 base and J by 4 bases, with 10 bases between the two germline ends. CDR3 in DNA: TGTGCCAGCAGCCAAGGTTTCGCATATAATGAAAAACTGTTTTTT. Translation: CASSQGFAYNEKLFF. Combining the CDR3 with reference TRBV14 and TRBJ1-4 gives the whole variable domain EAGVTQFPSHSVIEKGQTVTLRCDPISGHDNLYWYRRVMGKEIKFLLHFVKESKQDESGMPNNRFLAERTGGTYSTLKVQPAELEDSGVYFCASSQGFAYNEKLFFGSGTQLSVL.

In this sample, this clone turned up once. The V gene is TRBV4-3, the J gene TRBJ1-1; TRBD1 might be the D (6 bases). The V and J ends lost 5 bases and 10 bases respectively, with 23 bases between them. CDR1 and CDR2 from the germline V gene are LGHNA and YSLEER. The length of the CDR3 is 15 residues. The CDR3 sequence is CASSTRPPGGEGAFF. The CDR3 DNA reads TGCGCCAGCAGCACCCGACCCCCCGGGGGCGAGGGAGCTTTCTTT.

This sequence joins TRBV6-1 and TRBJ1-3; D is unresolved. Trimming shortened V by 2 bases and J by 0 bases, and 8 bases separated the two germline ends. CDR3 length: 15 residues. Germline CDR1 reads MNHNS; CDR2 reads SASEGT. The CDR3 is CASSEKAASGNTIYF. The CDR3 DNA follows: TGTGCCAGCAGTGAAAAAGCAGCCTCTGGAAACACCATATATTTT.

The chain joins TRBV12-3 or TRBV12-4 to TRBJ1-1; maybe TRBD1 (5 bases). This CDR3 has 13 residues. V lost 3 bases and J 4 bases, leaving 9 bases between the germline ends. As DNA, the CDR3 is TGTGCCAGCAGTTTCCTTGGGGGCACTGAAGCTTTCTTT. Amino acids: CASSFLGGTEAFF.

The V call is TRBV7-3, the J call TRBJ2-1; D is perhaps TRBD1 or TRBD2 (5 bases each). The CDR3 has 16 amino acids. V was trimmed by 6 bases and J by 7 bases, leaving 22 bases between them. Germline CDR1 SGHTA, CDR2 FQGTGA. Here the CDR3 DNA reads TGTGCCAGCAGTATGGGAACGGGACGAAAAGGGAATGAGCAGTTCTTC. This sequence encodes CASSMGTGRKGNEQFF.

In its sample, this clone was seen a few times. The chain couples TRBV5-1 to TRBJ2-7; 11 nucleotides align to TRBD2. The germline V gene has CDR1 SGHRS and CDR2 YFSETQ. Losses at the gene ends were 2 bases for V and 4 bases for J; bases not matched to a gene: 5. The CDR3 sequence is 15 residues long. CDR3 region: CASSLHSGGEYEQYF. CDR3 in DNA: TGCGCCAGCAGCTTACATAGCGGGGGGGAATACGAGCAGTACTTC.

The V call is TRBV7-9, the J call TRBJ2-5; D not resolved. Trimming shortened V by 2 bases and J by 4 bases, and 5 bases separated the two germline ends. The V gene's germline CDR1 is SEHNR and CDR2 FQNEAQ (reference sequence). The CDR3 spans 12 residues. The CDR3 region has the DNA TGTGCCAGCAGCTTAATGGGAGAGACCCAGTACTTC. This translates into CASSLMGETQYF.

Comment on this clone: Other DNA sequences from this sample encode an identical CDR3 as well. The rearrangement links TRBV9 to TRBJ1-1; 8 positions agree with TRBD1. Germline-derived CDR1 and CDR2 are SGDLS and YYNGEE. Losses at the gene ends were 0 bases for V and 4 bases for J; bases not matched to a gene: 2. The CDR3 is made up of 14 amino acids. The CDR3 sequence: CASSVATGGTEAFF. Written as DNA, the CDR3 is TGTGCCAGCAGCGTAGCAACAGGGGGCACTGAAGCTTTCTTT.